The rows below give T cell receptor beta chains drawn from one sample of a study of CD8 T cells in ankylosing spondylitis. TCRdb re-analysed the 5' RACE reads in MiXCR, keeping a single row per CDR3 protein. In the table there are approximately 200,000 distinct CDR3 sequences, more than 10% of which are singletons. The sample consisted of blood, either unsorted or a sorted T cell fraction (not recorded which). These receptors were obtained from a male donor with ankylosing spondylitis or in good health (not recorded which). The CDR3 runs from the conserved cysteine through the conserved F or W. Fields, in order: clone size, D gene, V gene, J gene, CDR3 protein, CDR3 DNA. The D gene is left open where the match is weak. Size is omitted from some rows. Given values are once, few, many or a class for expanded clones.

size: -
D: TRBD2
V: TRBV7-9
J: TRBJ2-7
CDR3: CASSPRTSGPYEQYF
DNA: TGTGCCAGCAGCCCTCGGACTAGCGGCCCCTACGAGCAGTACTTC

size: -
D: TRBD2
V: TRBV28
J: TRBJ2-3
CDR3: CASTLTPSGSDTQYF
DNA: TGTGCCAGCACCTTGACGCCTAGCGGGTCAGATACGCAGTATTTT

size: -
D: -
V: TRBV3-1
J: TRBJ2-7
CDR3: CASSPWTGEGYEQYF
DNA: TGTGCCAGCAGCCCCTGGACGGGAGAGGGCTACGAGCAGTACTTC

size: few
D: -
V: TRBV5-4
J: TRBJ2-5
CDR3: CASKGQGETQYF
DNA: TGTGCCAGCAAGGGCCAGGGGGAGACCCAGTACTTC

size: few
D: -
V: TRBV21-1
J: TRBJ2-6
CDR3: CASSKSLQGPHLSGANVLTF
DNA: TGTGCCAGCAGCAAAAGCTTACAGGGGCCTCACCTCTCTGGGGCCAACGTCCTGACTTTC

size: many
D: -
V: TRBV29-1
J: TRBJ2-6
CDR3: CSVDDPYSGANVLTF
DNA: TGCAGCGTTGACGACCCTTACTCTGGGGCCAACGTCCTGACTTTC

size: few
D: -
V: TRBV27
J: TRBJ2-3
CDR3: CASSLTGHADTQYF
DNA: TGTGCCAGCAGTTTAACGGGCCACGCGGATACGCAGTATTTT

size: few
D: -
V: TRBV7-9
J: TRBJ2-6
CDR3: CASSPGANVLTF
DNA: TGTGCCAGCAGCCCCGGGGCCAACGTCCTGACTTTC

size: few
D: -
V: TRBV15
J: TRBJ2-1
CDR3: CATSRDGSAPQDEQFF
DNA: TGTGCCACCAGCAGAGATGGCTCAGCCCCCCAAGATGAGCAGTTCTTC

size: many
D: TRBD1
V: TRBV9
J: TRBJ2-7
CDR3: CASSVGTGFREQYF
DNA: TGTGCCAGCAGCGTAGGGACAGGGTTCCGCGAGCAGTACTTC

size: -
D: -
V: TRBV4-1
J: TRBJ1-2
CDR3: CASSQISGTYGYTF
DNA: TGCGCCAGCAGCCAAATTTCGGGGACCTATGGCTACACCTTC

size: -
D: TRBD1
V: TRBV6-2/TRBV6-3
J: TRBJ2-2
CDR3: CASNRPRGQGPGELFF
DNA: TGTGCCAGCAACAGACCCAGGGGGCAAGGGCCCGGGGAGCTGTTTTTT

size: -
D: -
V: TRBV20-1
J: TRBJ2-7
CDR3: CSARDAELLYEQYF
DNA: TGCAGTGCTAGAGATGCCGAGCTCCTCTACGAGCAGTACTTC

size: -
D: TRBD1
V: TRBV27
J: TRBJ2-2
CDR3: CASSPDRVFTGELFF
DNA: TGTGCCAGCAGTCCGGACAGGGTTTTTACCGGGGAGCTGTTTTTT

size: -
D: -
V: TRBV5-1
J: TRBJ2-2
CDR3: CASSPAGESVGELFF
DNA: TGCGCCAGCAGCCCCGCCGGGGAGTCGGTCGGGGAGCTGTTTTTT

size: -
D: TRBD2
V: TRBV5-1
J: TRBJ2-1
CDR3: CASSLSERGGNEQFF
DNA: TGCGCCAGCAGCTTGAGCGAGCGGGGGGGTAATGAGCAGTTCTTC

size: -
D: TRBD1
V: TRBV6-5
J: TRBJ2-7
CDR3: CASSFGTVTAYEQYF
DNA: TGTGCCAGCAGTTTCGGGACAGTAACAGCCTACGAGCAGTACTTC

size: few
D: -
V: TRBV11-2
J: TRBJ2-7
CDR3: CASSLDQWGLEVYEQYF
DNA: TGTGCCAGCAGCTTAGATCAGTGGGGCCTTGAAGTCTACGAGCAGTACTTC

size: few
D: -
V: TRBV20-1
J: TRBJ2-7
CDR3: CSATRALYEQYF
DNA: TGCAGTGCTACGAGGGCCCTCTACGAGCAGTACTTC

size: many
D: TRBD1
V: TRBV24-1
J: TRBJ2-1
CDR3: CATSETGYINEQFF
DNA: TGTGCCACCAGTGAGACAGGGTATATCAATGAGCAGTTCTTC

size: many
D: TRBD1
V: TRBV5-4
J: TRBJ2-7
CDR3: CASSLEDGRGYEQYF
DNA: TGTGCCAGCAGCTTGGAAGATGGCAGGGGGTACGAGCAGTACTTC

size: -
D: -
V: TRBV5-6
J: TRBJ1-2
CDR3: CASSEALNYGYTF
DNA: TGTGCCAGCAGCGAGGCGTTAAACTATGGCTACACCTTC

size: -
D: TRBD1
V: TRBV4-1
J: TRBJ1-5
CDR3: CASSQATGGWNQPQHF
DNA: TGCGCCAGCAGCCAGGCGACAGGGGGCTGGAATCAGCCCCAGCATTTT

size: -
D: TRBD2
V: TRBV4-1
J: TRBJ2-1
CDR3: CASSQPGTSGRADEQFF
DNA: TGCGCCAGCAGCCAACCCGGGACTAGCGGGAGGGCCGATGAGCAGTTCTTC

size: -
D: TRBD2
V: TRBV24-1
J: TRBJ2-3
CDR3: CATSDGLAGNWGTQYF
DNA: TGTGCCACCAGTGATGGACTAGCGGGGAATTGGGGGACGCAGTATTTT

size: -
D: TRBD1
V: TRBV6-5
J: TRBJ1-1
CDR3: CASSLDRGGTEAFF
DNA: TGTGCCAGCAGTTTGGACAGGGGGGGGACTGAAGCTTTCTTT

size: -
D: TRBD1
V: TRBV5-1
J: TRBJ1-1
CDR3: CASSPGQGVTEAFF
DNA: TGCGCCAGCAGCCCCGGACAGGGGGTCACTGAAGCTTTCTTT

size: -
D: -
V: TRBV29-1
J: TRBJ2-7
CDR3: CSVEDSVQTSCEQYF
DNA: TGCAGCGTTGAAGATTCTGTACAGACCTCCTGCGAGCAGTACTTC

size: few
D: -
V: TRBV7-8
J: TRBJ1-5
CDR3: CASGWGFSNQPQHF
DNA: TGTGCCAGCGGCTGGGGGTTCAGCAATCAGCCCCAGCATTTT